This T cell receptor beta chain is from a study of vaccination and CD4 T cells after COVID-19. Study-level background: Culture controls were given either a CEFX pool, an HIV-1 Nef pool, or no peptide.

Note on this clonotype: The antigen is not known.

The study sequenced cultured CD4+ T cell DNA using the Oncomine TCR Beta short-read assay. One entry per CDR3 protein results from TCRdb running MiXCR on the PCR reads. This table has some 15,000 distinct CDR3 sequences, about 53% appearing once. CDR3 size: 14 residues. V lost 5 bases to trimming and J lost 3 bases; unmatched junction nucleotides: 7. CDR1 and CDR2 (germline): MNHEY, SVGEGT. Study-level findings and limits: SARS-CoV-2-reactive clonotype medians increased from about 20 to 38, not significantly.

Treatment specified: approximately 10-day PBMC culture with coronavirus spike peptide pools or control peptides (ViraFEST assay). Negative selection isolated the CD4+ T cells once the cells had been cultured for less than 13 days. This TCR was sampled from a human donor who had recovered from COVID-19. The chain couples TRBV6-2 or TRBV6-3 to TRBJ2-7; TRBD1 aligns across 7 bases. Sequenced here: CD4+ T cells from blood, cultured in vitro, sampled before SARS-CoV-2 vaccination. The CDR3 region is CASSGLTGFYEQYF. The CDR3 nucleotides are TGTGCCAGCAGTGGTTTGACAGGGTTCTACGAGCAGTACTTC.